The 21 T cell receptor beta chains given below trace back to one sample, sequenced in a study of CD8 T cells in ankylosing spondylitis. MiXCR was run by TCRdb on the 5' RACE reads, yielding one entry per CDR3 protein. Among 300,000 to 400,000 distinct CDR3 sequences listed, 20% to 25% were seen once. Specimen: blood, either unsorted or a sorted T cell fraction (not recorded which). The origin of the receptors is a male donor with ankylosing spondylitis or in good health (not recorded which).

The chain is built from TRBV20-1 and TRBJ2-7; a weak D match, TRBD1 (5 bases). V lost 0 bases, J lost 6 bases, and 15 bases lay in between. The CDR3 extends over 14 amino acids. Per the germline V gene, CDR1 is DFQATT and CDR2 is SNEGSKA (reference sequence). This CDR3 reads CSARDVAGSSEQYF. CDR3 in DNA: TGCAGTGCTAGAGATGTGGCAGGGTCAAGCGAGCAGTACTTC.

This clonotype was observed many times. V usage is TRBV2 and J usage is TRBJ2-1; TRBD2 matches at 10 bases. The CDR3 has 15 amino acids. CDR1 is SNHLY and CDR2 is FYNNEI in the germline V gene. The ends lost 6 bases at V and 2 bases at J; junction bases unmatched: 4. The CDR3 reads CASRASGGAYNEQFF. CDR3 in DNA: TGTGCCAGCAGGGCCAGCGGGGGGGCCTACAATGAGCAGTTCTTC.

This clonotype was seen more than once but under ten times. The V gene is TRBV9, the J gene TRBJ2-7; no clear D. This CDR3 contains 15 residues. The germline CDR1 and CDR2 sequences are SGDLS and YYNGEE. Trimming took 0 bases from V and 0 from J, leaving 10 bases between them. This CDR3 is CASSVGYVSSYEQYF. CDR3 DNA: TGTGCCAGCAGCGTAGGTTATGTAAGCTCCTACGAGCAGTACTTC.

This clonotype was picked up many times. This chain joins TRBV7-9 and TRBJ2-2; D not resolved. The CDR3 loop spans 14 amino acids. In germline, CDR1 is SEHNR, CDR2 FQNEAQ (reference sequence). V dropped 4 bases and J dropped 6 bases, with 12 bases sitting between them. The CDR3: CASSSSTLAGELFF. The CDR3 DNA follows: TGTGCCAGCAGCTCCTCCACCCTCGCCGGGGAGCTGTTTTTT.

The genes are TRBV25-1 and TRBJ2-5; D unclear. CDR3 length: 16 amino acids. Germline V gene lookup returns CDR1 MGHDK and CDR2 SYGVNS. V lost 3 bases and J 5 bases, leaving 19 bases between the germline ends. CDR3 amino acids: CASSDFTGLNGETQYF. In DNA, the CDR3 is TGTGCCAGCAGTGATTTCACCGGGCTAAACGGGGAGACCCAGTACTTC.

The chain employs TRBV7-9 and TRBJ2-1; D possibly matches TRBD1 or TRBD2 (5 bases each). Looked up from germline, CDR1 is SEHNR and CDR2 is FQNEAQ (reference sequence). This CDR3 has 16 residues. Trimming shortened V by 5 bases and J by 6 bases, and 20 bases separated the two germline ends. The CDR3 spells CASSTPGLGDPNEQFF. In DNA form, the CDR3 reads TGTGCCAGCAGCACGCCCGGACTGGGGGACCCCAATGAGCAGTTCTTC.

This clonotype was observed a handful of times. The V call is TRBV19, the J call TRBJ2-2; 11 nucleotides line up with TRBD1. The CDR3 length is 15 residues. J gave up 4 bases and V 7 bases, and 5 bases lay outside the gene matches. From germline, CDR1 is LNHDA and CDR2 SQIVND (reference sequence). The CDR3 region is CASNYGTGGTGELFF. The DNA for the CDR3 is TGTGCCAGTAATTACGGGACAGGGGGCACCGGGGAGCTGTTTTTT.

The CDR3 DNA follows: TGTGCCAGCACCTTGCTGGGGGCAGGGGAGCTGTTTTTT. Residues: CASTLLGAGELFF. This chain uses TRBV27 with TRBJ2-2; D might be TRBD1 (6 bases). Germline values: CDR1 MNHEY, CDR2 SMNVEV (reference sequence). Trimming left V 7 bases short and J 8 bases short, with 14 bases between. CDR3 size: 13 residues.

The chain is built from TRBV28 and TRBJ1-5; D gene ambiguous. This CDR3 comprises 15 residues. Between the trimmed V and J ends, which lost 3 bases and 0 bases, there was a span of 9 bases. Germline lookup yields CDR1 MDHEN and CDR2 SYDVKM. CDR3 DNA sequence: TGTGCCAGCAGTTTTTGGCAGAATAGCAATCAGCCCCAGCATTTT. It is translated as CASSFWQNSNQPQHF.

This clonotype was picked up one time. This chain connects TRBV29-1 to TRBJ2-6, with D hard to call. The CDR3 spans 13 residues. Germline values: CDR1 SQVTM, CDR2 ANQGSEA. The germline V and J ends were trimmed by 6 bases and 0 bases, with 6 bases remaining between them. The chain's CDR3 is CSVAGSGANVLTF. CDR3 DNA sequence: TGCAGCGTAGCAGGCTCTGGGGCCAACGTCCTGACTTTC.

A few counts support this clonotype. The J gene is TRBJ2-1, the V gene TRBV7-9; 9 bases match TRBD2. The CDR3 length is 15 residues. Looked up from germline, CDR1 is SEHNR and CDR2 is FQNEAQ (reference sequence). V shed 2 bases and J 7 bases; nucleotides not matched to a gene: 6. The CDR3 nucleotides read TGTGCCAGCAGCTTATCACGCGGGGGGGCAAATGAGCAGTTCTTC. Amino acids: CASSLSRGGANEQFF.

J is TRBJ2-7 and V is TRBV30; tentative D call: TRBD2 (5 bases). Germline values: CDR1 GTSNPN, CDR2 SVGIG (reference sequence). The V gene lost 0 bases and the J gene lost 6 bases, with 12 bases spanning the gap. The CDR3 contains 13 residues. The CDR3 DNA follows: TGTGCCTGGAGTGTAGGAGGCCCTGGCGAGCAGTACTTC. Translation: CAWSVGGPGEQYF.

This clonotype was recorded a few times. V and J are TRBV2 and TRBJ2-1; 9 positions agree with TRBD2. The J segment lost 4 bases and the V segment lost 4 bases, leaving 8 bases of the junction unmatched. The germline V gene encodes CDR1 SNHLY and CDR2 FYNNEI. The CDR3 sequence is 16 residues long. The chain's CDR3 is CASSGLAETPYNEQFF. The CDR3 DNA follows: TGTGCCAGCAGTGGACTAGCGGAAACACCGTACAATGAGCAGTTCTTC.

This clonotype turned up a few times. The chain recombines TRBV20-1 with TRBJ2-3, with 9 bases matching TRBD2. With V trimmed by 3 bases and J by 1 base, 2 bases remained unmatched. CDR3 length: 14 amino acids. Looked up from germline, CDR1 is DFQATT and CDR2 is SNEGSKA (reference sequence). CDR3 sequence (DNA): TGCAGTGCTAGCAGACTAGCGGGCACAGATACGCAGTATTTT. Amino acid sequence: CSASRLAGTDTQYF.

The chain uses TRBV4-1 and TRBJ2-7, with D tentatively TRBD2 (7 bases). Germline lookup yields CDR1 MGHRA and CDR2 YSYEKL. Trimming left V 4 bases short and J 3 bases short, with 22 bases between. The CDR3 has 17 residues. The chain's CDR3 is CASSRPLGGGEFYEQYF. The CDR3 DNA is TGCGCCAGCAGCCGCCCATTAGGAGGGGGGGAATTCTACGAGCAGTACTTC.

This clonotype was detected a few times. The DNA for the CDR3 is TGTGCCAGCAGCCCGCACGGGGCTAACACTGAAGCTTTCTTT. This codes for CASSPHGANTEAFF. The rearrangement links TRBV7-9 to TRBJ1-1; tentative D call: TRBD1 (5 bases). CDR1 is SEHNR, CDR2 FQNEAQ, per germline (reference sequence). V lost 5 bases to trimming and J lost 2 bases, with 12 bases between them. CDR3 size: 14 residues.

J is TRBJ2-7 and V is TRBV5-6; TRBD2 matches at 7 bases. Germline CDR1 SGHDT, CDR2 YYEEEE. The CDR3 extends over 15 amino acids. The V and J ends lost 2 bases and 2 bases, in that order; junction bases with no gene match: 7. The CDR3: CASSFWAGDTYEQYF. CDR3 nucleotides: TGTGCCAGCAGCTTTTGGGCGGGGGATACCTACGAGCAGTACTTC.

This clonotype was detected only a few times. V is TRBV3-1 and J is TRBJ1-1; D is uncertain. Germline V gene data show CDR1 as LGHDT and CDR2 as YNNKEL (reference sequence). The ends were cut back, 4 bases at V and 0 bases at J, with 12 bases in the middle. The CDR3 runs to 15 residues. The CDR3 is CASSPPGWMNTEAFF. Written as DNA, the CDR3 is TGTGCCAGCAGCCCACCTGGGTGGATGAACACTGAAGCTTTCTTT.

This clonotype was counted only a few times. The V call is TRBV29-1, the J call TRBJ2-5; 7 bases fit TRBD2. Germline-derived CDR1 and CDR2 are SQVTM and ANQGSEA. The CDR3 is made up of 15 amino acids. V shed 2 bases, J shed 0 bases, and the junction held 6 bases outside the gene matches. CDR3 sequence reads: CSVEQGGGYQETQYF. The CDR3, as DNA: TGCAGCGTTGAACAGGGCGGGGGTTACCAAGAGACCCAGTACTTC.

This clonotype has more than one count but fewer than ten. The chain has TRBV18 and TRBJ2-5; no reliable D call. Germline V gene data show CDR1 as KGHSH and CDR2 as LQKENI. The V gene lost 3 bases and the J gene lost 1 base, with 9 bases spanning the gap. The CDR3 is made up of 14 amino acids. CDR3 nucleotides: TGTGCCAGCTCACCTACCACCAGCCAAGAGACCCAGTACTTC. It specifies CASSPTTSQETQYF.

The DNA of the CDR3 is TGTGCCAGCACTCTGGGACGGGCCTTGAACACCGGGGAGCTGTTTTTT. This codes for CASTLGRALNTGELFF. The chain joins TRBV12-3 or TRBV12-4 to TRBJ2-2; D assignment may be TRBD1 or TRBD2 (5 bases each). Trimming shortened V by 7 bases and J by 1 base, and 16 bases separated the two germline ends. CDR3 size: 16 residues.